Reported below is one TCR beta chain. The source of the sample is a study of technical replicates of blood from a handful of donors. The length of the CDR3 is 15 residues. The V and J ends lost 0 bases and 2 bases respectively, with 10 bases between them. Germline V gene lookup returns CDR1 MNHEY and CDR2 SVGAGI. Generated by immunoSEQ multiplex PCR, the TCRdb table keeps only in-frame clones and is missing some. Altogether roughly 68,000 clones are present, roughly 86% being singletons, with the ten largest covering approximately 5%. The V and J genes are TRBV6-5 and TRBJ2-5; tentatively, D is TRBD1 (5 bases). This TCR was sampled from a human donor in good health. Some clones in this sample may be carry-over from other donors' samples. The sample comprised PBMCs. The CDR3 here is CASSYSGQKQETQYF. CDR3 nucleotides: TGTGCCAGCAGTTACTCGGGGCAGAAACAAGAGACCCAGTACTTC.